This passage covers 4 T cell receptor beta chains from one sample sequenced in a study of T cell repertoires in cytomegalovirus infection. TCRdb ran MiXCR on the reads and lists one entry per CDR3 protein. Counted here are 200,000 to 300,000 distinct CDR3 sequences, roughly 13% occurring once; the ten biggest clones make up around 8.7%. Material for sequencing was PBMCs. Receptors were obtained from a human donor in good health (CMV status not recorded). Some clones in this sample may be carry-over from other donors' samples.

This clonotype has at least ten counts. The rearrangement uses TRBV28 and TRBJ1-2, with 7 bases identical to TRBD1. Germline loops: CDR1 MDHEN, CDR2 SYDVKM. The V gene end was trimmed by 7 bases and the J gene end by 3 bases; junction bases not matched to a gene: 8. The CDR3 sequence is 14 residues long. CDR3 nucleotides: TGTGCCAGCATGGGAGGGGGCAGTGACTATGGCTACACCTTC. This gives the protein CASMGGGSDYGYTF.

The CDR3 nucleotides read TGCGCCAGCAGCTTGGACGGGGGACAGGGAGCCAAAAACATTCAGTACTTC. Encoded protein: CASSLDGGQGAKNIQYF. The genes are TRBV5-1 and TRBJ2-4; 9 bases line up with TRBD1. V lost 0 bases and J lost 0; bases outside the gene matches: 4. There are 17 residues in the CDR3. Per germline, CDR1 SGHRS and CDR2 YFSETQ.

The table lists this clonotype with many counts. V is TRBV7-3 and J is TRBJ2-2; 10 bases match TRBD2. With V trimmed by 1 base and J by 5 bases, 4 bases remained unmatched. This CDR3 region has 16 residues. CDR1 is SGHTA and CDR2 is FQGTGA in the germline V gene. The DNA of the CDR3 is TGTGCCAGCAGCTTAAGGCCAGCGGGAGGGACCGGGGAGCTGTTTTTT. Protein: CASSLRPAGGTGELFF.

This chain uses TRBV6-2 or TRBV6-3 with TRBJ1-1; TRBD1 matches at 7 bases. There are 12 residues in the CDR3. CDR1 and CDR2 from the germline V gene are MNHEY and SVGEGT. V lost 5 bases to trimming and J lost 9 bases; unmatched junction nucleotides: 6. The CDR3 region is CASSGTASKAFF. CDR3 DNA: TGTGCCAGCAGTGGGACAGCTTCGAAAGCTTTCTTT.